This T cell receptor (beta chain) stems from a study of T cells in Graves' hyperthyroidism and ophthalmopathy. General study points: Most thyroid clonotypes with frequency above 0.001 were detected in blood. From stable hyperthyroidism, ophthalmopathy was set apart by a 13 V-J model. Before onset, by a median of approximately 6.2 months, the model predicted ophthalmopathy.

Germline V gives CDR1 SGHTA, CDR2 FQGTGA. V dropped 5 bases and J dropped 11 bases, with 18 bases sitting between them. The CDR3 is 13 amino acids. This clonotype was observed at least ten times. Its antigen is currently unknown. Amplification of TCR beta CDR3 regions was performed using RNA transcripts as template. TCR CDR3 regions were first amplified by RT-PCR with HTBI primers. Via MiXCR, TCRdb re-called the multiplex PCR reads, giving one row per CDR3 protein. The sample lists about 400,000 distinct CDR3 sequences; 15% to 18% were seen once. Clinical symptoms, serum thyroxine, TRAb, thyroid ultrasound and orbital computed tomography informed diagnoses.

The chain recombines TRBV7-3 with TRBJ1-1; TRBD1 might be the D (5 bases). The clonotype originates from a young woman with Graves' hyperthyroidism. Sequencing was performed on blood. In DNA form, the CDR3 reads TGTGCCAGCAGCCAGTCGGGCCGAGGGGAGGCTTTCTTT. This sequence encodes CASSQSGRGEAFF.